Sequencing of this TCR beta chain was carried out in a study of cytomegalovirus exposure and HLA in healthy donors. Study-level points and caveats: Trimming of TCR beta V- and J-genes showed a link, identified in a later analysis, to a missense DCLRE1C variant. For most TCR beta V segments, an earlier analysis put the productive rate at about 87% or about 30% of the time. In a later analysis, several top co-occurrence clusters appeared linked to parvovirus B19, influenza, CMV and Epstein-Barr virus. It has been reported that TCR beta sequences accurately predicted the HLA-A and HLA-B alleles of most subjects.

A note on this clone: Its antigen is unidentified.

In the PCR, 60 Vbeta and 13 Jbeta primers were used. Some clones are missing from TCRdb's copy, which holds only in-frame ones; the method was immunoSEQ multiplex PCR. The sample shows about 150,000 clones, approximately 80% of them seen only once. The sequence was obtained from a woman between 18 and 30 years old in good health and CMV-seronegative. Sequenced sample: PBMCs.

In DNA form, the CDR3 reads TGTGCCAGCAGCTTAGCTCTAGCGGGGGCCTCGAACACCGGGGAGCTGTTTTTT. Protein sequence: CASSLALAGASNTGELFF. This chain links TRBV7-6 with TRBJ2-2, with 10 positions matching TRBD2. This CDR3 spans 18 amino acids. Germline V gene sequence: CDR1 SGHVS, CDR2 FNYEAQ. Unmatched junction bases numbered 4, after V lost 0 bases and J lost 0 bases. The full variable domain, its missing parts supplied by reference TRBV7-6 and TRBJ2-2, is GAGVSQSPRYKVTKRGQDVALRCDPISGHVSLYWYRQALGQGPEFLTYFNYEAQQDKSGLPNDRFSAERPEGSISTLTIQRTEQRDSAMYRCASSLALAGASNTGELFFGEGSRLTVL.